What follows is one T cell receptor (beta chain) and its context. In the authors' methods: Amplification with reference gene primers provided the estimates of nucleated cell counts. The data were produced by immunoSEQ multiplex PCR, yet TCRdb's version contains in-frame clones alone and is incomplete. The V and J calls and clone size are taken from that table; D and trimming were inferred from the DNA. The sample has roughly 700,000 clones, about 90% seen once; the top ten hold roughly 0.25%. This record comes from a study of blood T cell repertoires in COVID-19. Germline V CDR1 and CDR2: MNHEY, SVGAGI. Trimming stripped 3 bases from V and 4 bases from J, with 12 bases between. The CDR3 covers 15 residues.

The chain couples TRBV6-5 to TRBJ2-2; D is possibly TRBD1 (7 bases). Source material: peripheral blood. The clonotype originates from a woman under 30 with acute or convalescent COVID-19. CDR3 sequence (DNA): TGTGCCAGCAGTTATTACAGGGGAGGCACCGGGGAGCTGTTTTTT. It codes for CASSYYRGGTGELFF.